This T cell receptor beta chain was retrieved from a study of T cell changes during pregnancy in multiple sclerosis. Data came from immunoSEQ multiplex PCR; TCRdb stores just in-frame clones and leaves some out. The table has under 55,000 clones, 94% seen once. CDR3 size: 13 residues. CDR1 is SGHVS and CDR2 is FQNEAQ in the germline V gene. The V end lost 1 base, the J end lost 8 bases, and 12 bases lay between the germline ends. The TCR was taken from a female donor with multiple sclerosis, enrolled in a pregnancy study. The chain is built from TRBV7-8 and TRBJ2-7; D might be TRBD1 (6 bases). Sequenced material: CD4+ T cells from peripheral blood mononuclear cells, taken in the third trimester of pregnancy. The DNA for the CDR3 is TGTGCCAGCAGCTTAGGGGACACCGGACAGCAGTACTTC. Translated, it gives CASSLGDTGQQYF.